The clone carrying this T cell receptor beta chain was counted only a few times. The antigen is not known. The sample is drawn from a study of cytomegalovirus exposure and HLA in healthy donors. On the study more broadly: Counted in an early data release were about 85 million unique TCRs from HLA-typed donors. Overall study findings and caveats: It was reported in a later analysis that an Asian-associated ancestry cluster showed fewer N-insertions than the approximately 700-donor mean. A likely sequencing artifact accounted for one observed cluster of highly shared sequence variants. In a later analysis, at a false discovery rate of 0.05, roughly 17,000 TCR beta sequences matched HLA alleles.

Vbeta (60) and Jbeta (13) primers were used in the PCR. Sequencing used immunoSEQ multiplex PCR; TCRdb keeps in-frame clones, though not all of them. Seen here are 100,000 or so clones, approximately 73% observed once, and the top ten hold 3.5% to 4.5%. The germline V gene has CDR1 ENHRY and CDR2 SYGVKD. V was trimmed by 2 bases and J by 3 bases, leaving 7 bases between them. The CDR3 length is 13 residues. This clonotype was obtained from a middle-aged man in good health and CMV-seronegative. This chain uses TRBV10-3 with TRBJ1-1; no clear D gene. The sequencing input was PBMCs. The CDR3 DNA follows: TGTGCCATCAGTGAGCCTGACTACACTGAAGCTTTCTTT. It codes for CAISEPDYTEAFF.